This TCR beta chain was identified during a study of T-cell memory formation after mild COVID-19. Study at large: Across donors, TCR clusters were largely donor specific. General study results and limits: Prior to infection, memory already included some responding clones, suggesting cross-reactive memory joined. Clones which contracted sat mainly in CM and EM if CD4+, and in EMRA if CD8+.

Germline assignment: CDR1 MNHEY and CDR2 SVGEGT. The CDR3 has 12 amino acids. Trimming shortened V by 0 bases and J by 8 bases, and 5 bases separated the two germline ends. TCRdb re-called the 5' RACE reads through MiXCR, storing one row per CDR3 protein. The sample includes roughly 450,000 distinct CDR3 sequences, around a sixth of them seen just once. This clonotype occurred many times. The antigen is undetermined. The clonotype comes from an adult woman who had mild COVID-19 (a few samples of this study predate the infection). Cell type and time point are not known. The sample was PBMCs or a T cell subset sorted from them (not recorded which). The V call is TRBV6-2 or TRBV6-3, the J call TRBJ2-1; D is undetermined. As DNA, the CDR3 is TGTGCCAGCAGTTACTCGAGTCATGAGCAGTTCTTC. It encodes CASSYSSHEQFF.